This TCR beta chain was sequenced during a study of T cell responses to AZD1222 COVID-19 vaccine. Generated by immunoSEQ multiplex PCR, the TCRdb table keeps only in-frame clones and is missing some. The sample holds around 120,000 clones; around 86% are singletons and the top ten take approximately 7.5%. The germline V gene encodes CDR1 KGHDR and CDR2 SFDVKD. The CDR3 extends over 14 amino acids. Trimming took 3 bases from V and 7 from J, leaving 12 bases between them. The rearrangement uses TRBV24-1 and TRBJ1-5, with D perhaps TRBD1 (5 bases). This clonotype was obtained from an adult in good health. Sequencing used peripheral blood, obtained on day 0 of AZD1222 vaccination. The CDR3 DNA sequence: TGTGCCACCAGTGATGCGGGGGGAGGACAGCCCCAGCATTTT. Protein: CATSDAGGGQPQHF.